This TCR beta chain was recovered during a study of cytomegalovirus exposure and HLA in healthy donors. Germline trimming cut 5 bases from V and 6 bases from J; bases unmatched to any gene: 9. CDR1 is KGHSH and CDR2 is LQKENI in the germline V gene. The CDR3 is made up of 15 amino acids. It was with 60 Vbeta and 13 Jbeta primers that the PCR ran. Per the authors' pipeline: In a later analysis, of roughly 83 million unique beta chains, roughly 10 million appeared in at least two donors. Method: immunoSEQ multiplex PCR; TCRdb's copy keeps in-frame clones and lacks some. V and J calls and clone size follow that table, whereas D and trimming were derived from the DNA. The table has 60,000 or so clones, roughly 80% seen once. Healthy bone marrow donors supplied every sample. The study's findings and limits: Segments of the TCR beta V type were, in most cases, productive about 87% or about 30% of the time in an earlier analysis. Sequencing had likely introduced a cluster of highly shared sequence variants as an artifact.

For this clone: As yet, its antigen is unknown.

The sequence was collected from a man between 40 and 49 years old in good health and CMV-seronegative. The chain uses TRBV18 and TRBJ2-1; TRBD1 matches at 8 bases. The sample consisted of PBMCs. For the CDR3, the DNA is TGTGCCAGCTCAGATGCCGGGACAGGACTCAATGAGCAGTTCTTC. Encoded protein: CASSDAGTGLNEQFF.